A single T cell receptor beta chain is shown here with its context. Antigen unknown. TCRdb passed the reads through MiXCR, listing each CDR3 protein once. The sample includes roughly 800,000 distinct CDR3 sequences, roughly 29% of them seen just once. The source of the sample is a study of T cell repertoires in cytomegalovirus infection. Study details: Recently described HLA-C-restricted plus well-studied HLA-B-restricted CMV epitopes were used. Matching HLA type, along with CMV infection, was indicated by public TCR beta signatures.

Study-level results: What dominated the ex vivo response were HLA-C-restricted CMV-specific TCR beta clonotypes. Cumulative public TCR beta family frequency identified CMV carriers with the relevant HLA.

The CDR3 runs to 17 residues. The V end lost 5 bases, the J end lost 0 bases, and 17 bases lay between the germline ends. Per the germline V gene, CDR1 is SEHNR and CDR2 is FQNEAQ (reference sequence). The TCR sequence derives from a human donor in good health (CMV status not recorded). Some clones in this sample may be carry-over from other donors' samples. The rearrangement uses TRBV7-9 and TRBJ1-3; unclear D gene. The sample was cultured CD8+ T cells from PBMCs, taken from culture after CMV antigen stimulation. CDR3 in DNA: TGTGCCAGCAGCCCGCACTCAGAGGGCTCCTCTGGAAACACCATATATTTT. Its translation is CASSPHSEGSSGNTIYF.